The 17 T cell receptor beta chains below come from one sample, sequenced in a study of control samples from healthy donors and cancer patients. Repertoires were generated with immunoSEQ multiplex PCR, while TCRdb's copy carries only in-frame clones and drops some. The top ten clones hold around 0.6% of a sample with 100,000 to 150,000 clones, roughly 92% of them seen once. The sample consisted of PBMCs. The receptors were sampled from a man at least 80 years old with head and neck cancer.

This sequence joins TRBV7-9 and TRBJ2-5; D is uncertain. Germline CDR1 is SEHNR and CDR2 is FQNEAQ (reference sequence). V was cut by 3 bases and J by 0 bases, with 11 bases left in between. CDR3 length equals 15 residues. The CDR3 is CASSLMGIHQETQYF. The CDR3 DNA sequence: TGTGCCAGCAGCTTGATGGGGATTCACCAAGAGACCCAGTACTTC.

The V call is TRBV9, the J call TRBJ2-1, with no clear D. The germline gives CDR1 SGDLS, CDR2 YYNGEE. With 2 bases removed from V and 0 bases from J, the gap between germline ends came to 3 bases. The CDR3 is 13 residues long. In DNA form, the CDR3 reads TGTGCCAGCAGCGTGGGCTCCTACAATGAGCAGTTCTTC. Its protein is CASSVGSYNEQFF.

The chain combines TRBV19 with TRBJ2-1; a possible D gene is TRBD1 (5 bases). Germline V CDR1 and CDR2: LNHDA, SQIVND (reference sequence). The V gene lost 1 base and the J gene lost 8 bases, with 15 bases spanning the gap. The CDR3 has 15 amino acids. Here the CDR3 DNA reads TGTGCCAGTAGTATAGTTCGGCAGGGCGGCGATGAGCAGTTCTTC. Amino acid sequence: CASSIVRQGGDEQFF.

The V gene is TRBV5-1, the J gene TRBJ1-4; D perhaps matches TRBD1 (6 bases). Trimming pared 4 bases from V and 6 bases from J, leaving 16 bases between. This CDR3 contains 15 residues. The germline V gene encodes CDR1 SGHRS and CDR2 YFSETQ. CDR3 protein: CASSPGQPGDEKLFF. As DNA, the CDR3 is TGCGCCAGCAGCCCAGGACAGCCCGGGGATGAAAAACTGTTTTTT. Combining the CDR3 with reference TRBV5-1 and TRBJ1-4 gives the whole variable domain KAGVTQTPRYLIKTRGQQVTLSCSPISGHRSVSWYQQTPGQGLQFLFEYFSETQRNKGNFPGRFSGRQFSNSRSEMNVSTLELGDSALYLCASSPGQPGDEKLFFGSGTQLSVL.

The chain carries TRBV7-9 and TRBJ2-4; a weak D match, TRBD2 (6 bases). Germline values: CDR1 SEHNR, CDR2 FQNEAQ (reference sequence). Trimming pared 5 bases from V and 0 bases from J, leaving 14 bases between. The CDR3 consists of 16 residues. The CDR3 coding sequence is TGTGCCAGCAGCGCCCGGGAGATACTAGCCAAAAACATTCAGTACTTC. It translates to CASSAREILAKNIQYF. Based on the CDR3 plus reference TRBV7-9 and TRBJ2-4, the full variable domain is DTGVSQNPRHKITKRGQNVTFRCDPISEHNRLYWYRQTLGQGPEFLTYFQNEAQLEKSRLLSDRFSAERPKGSFSTLEIQRTEQGDSAMYLCASSAREILAKNIQYFGAGTRLSVL.

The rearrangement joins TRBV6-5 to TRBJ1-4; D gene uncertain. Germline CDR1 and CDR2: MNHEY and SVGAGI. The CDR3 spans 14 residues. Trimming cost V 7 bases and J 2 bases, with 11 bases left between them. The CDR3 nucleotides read TGTGCCAGCAACGGCGGGAGGACTAATGAAAAACTGTTTTTT. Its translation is CASNGGRTNEKLFF.

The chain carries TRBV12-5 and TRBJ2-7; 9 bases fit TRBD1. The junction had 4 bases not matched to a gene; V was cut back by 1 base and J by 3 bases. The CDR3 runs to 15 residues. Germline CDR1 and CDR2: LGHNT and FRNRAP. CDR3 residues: CASGLGTGALYEQYF. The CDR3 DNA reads TGTGCTAGTGGTTTGGGGACAGGGGCCCTCTACGAGCAGTACTTC.

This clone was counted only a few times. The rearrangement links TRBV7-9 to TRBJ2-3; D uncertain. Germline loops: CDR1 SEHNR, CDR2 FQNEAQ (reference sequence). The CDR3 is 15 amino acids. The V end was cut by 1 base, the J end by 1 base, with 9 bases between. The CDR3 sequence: CASSLGAGRTDTQYF. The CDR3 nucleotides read TGTGCCAGCAGCTTAGGGGCCGGGCGCACAGATACGCAGTATTTT.

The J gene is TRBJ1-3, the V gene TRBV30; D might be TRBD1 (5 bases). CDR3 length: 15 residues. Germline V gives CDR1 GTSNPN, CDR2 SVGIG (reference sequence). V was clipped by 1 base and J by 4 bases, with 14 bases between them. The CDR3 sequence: CAWSAGTAAGNTIYF. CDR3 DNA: TGTGCCTGGAGTGCCGGGACGGCGGCAGGAAACACCATATATTTT.

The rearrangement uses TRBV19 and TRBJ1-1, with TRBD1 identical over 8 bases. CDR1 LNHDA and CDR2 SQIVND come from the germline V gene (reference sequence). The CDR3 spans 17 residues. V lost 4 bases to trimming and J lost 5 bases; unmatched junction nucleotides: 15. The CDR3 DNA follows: TGTGCCAGTAGTACCCATGCACAGGGGGGGTTCGATACTGAAGCTTTCTTT. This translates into CASSTHAQGGFDTEAFF.

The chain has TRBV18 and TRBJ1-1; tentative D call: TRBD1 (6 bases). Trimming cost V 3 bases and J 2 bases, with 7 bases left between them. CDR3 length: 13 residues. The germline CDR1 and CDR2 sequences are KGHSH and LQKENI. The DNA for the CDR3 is TGTGCCAGCTCACCGGGGGGCAACACTGAAGCTTTCTTT. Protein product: CASSPGGNTEAFF.

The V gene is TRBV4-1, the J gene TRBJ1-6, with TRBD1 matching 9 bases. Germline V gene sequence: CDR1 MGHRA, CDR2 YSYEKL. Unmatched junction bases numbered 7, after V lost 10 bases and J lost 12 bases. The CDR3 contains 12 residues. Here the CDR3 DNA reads TGCGCCACCGGACAGGGGTTTTTACCCCTCCACTTT. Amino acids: CATGQGFLPLHF.

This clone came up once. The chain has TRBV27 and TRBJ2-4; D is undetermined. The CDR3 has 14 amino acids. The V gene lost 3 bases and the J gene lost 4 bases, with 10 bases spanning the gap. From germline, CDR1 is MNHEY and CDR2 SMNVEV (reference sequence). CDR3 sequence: CASSFAVGKNIQYF. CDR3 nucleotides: TGTGCCAGCAGTTTTGCAGTGGGGAAAAACATTCAGTACTTC.

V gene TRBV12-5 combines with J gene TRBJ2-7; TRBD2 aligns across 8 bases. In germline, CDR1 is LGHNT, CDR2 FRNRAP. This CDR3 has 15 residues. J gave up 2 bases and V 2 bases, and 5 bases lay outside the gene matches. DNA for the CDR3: TGTGCTAGTGGTTTGTCCGGGGGGGGTCCCTACGAGCAGTACTTC. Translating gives CASGLSGGGPYEQYF. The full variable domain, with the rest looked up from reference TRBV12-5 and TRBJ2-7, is DARVTQTPRHKVTEMGQEVTMRCQPILGHNTVFWYRQTMMQGLELLAYFRNRAPLDDSGMPKDRFSAEMPDATLATLKIQPSEPRDSAVYFCASGLSGGGPYEQYFGPGTRLTVT.

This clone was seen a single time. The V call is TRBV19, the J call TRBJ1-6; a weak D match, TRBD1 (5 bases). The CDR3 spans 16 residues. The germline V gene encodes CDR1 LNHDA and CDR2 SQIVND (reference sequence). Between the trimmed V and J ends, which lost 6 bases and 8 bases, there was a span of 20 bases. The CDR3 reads CASRGSRAIVDSPLHF. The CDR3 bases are TGTGCCAGTAGGGGATCCAGGGCAATAGTGGATTCACCCCTCCACTTT.

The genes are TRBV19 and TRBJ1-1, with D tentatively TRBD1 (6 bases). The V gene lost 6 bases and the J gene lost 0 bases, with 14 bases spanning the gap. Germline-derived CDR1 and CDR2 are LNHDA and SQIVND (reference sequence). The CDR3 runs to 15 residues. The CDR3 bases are TGTGCCAGTAGCGGCAGACAGGTCTTGAACACTGAAGCTTTCTTT. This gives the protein CASSGRQVLNTEAFF.

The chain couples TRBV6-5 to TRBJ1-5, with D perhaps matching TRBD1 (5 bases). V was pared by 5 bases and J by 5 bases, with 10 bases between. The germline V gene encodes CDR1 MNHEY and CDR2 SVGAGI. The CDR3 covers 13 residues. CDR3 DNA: TGTGCCAGCAGTACGGGGACCTATCAGCCCCAGCATTTT. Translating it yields CASSTGTYQPQHF.